One and the same sample provided the 26 T cell receptor beta chains below, sequenced in a study of blood T cell repertoires in COVID-19. The table came from immunoSEQ multiplex PCR; TCRdb's copy has only in-frame clones and leaves some out. The table has 250,000 to 300,000 clones, approximately 90% seen once; the top ten hold approximately 4.2%. The source material was peripheral blood. These receptor sequences come from a man aged 35-49 years with acute or convalescent COVID-19.

The chain is built from TRBV12-5 and TRBJ1-6; TRBD1 matches 7 bases. CDR3 length equals 16 residues. Germline loops: CDR1 LGHNT, CDR2 FRNRAP. V trimming: 5 bases; J trimming: 7 bases; junction bases outside the gene matches: 11. CDR3: CASGHVSGQRNSPLHF. The CDR3 DNA sequence: TGTGCTAGTGGTCACGTTTCGGGACAGAGGAATTCACCCCTCCACTTT.

The chain recombines TRBV5-1 with TRBJ2-5; possible D gene TRBD1, 6 bases. Germline V gives CDR1 SGHRS, CDR2 YFSETQ. The V gene lost 3 bases and the J gene lost 3 bases, with 9 bases spanning the gap. This CDR3 spans 13 amino acids. The CDR3 DNA follows: TGCGCCAGCAGCTCACAGGGAGAAGAGACCCAGTACTTC. It specifies CASSSQGEETQYF.

J is TRBJ2-1 and V is TRBV11-2; TRBD2 matches 9 bases. The trim removed 3 bases at V and 7 bases at J, leaving 13 bases unmatched. Germline-derived CDR1 and CDR2 are SGHAT and FQNNGV. This CDR3 spans 17 amino acids. CDR3 in DNA: TGTGCCAGCAGCTTGAAGGCTAGCGGGGTTGTTGTGAATGAGCAGTTCTTC. Translation gives CASSLKASGVVVNEQFF.

V usage is TRBV29-1 and J usage is TRBJ1-1; a possible D gene is TRBD1 (6 bases). CDR1 SQVTM and CDR2 ANQGSEA come from the germline V gene. The CDR3 is made up of 12 amino acids. Trimming removed 3 bases at V and 5 bases at J, with 10 bases between. CDR3 DNA: TGCAGCGTTGACGGGGGGCTTACTGAAGCTTTCTTT. Encoded protein: CSVDGGLTEAFF.

The rearrangement joins TRBV29-1 to TRBJ2-3; D is unresolved. The CDR3 extends over 13 amino acids. Trimming removed 4 bases from V and 1 base from J, with 9 bases in between. Per germline, CDR1 SQVTM and CDR2 ANQGSEA. CDR3 sequence reads: CSVGLPGTDTQYF. Here the CDR3 DNA reads TGCAGCGTTGGACTCCCCGGCACAGATACGCAGTATTTT.

V gene TRBV3-1 (or the pseudogene TRBV3-2) combines with J gene TRBJ1-4; 7 positions match TRBD1. Germline CDR1 reads LGHDT; CDR2 reads YNNKEL (reference sequence). V lost 1 base, J lost 5 bases, and 4 bases stayed unmatched. The CDR3 has 15 residues. In DNA, the CDR3 is TGTGCCAGCAGCCAAGGACAGGGCCAGAATGAAAAACTGTTTTTT. Encoded protein: CASSQGQGQNEKLFF.

The chain has TRBV2 and TRBJ1-1, with TRBD1 matching 7 bases. The CDR3 is made up of 14 amino acids. Looked up from germline, CDR1 is SNHLY and CDR2 is FYNNEI. J gave up 5 bases and V 1 base, and 4 bases lay outside the gene matches. The CDR3 loop is CASSEGRGVTEAFF. CDR3 DNA: TGTGCCAGCAGTGAAGGCAGGGGGGTGACTGAAGCTTTCTTT.

The chain is built from TRBV19 and TRBJ2-1; TRBD2 matches at 9 bases. The CDR3 covers 16 residues. CDR1 and CDR2 from the germline V gene are LNHDA and SQIVND (reference sequence). The V and J ends lost 3 bases and 4 bases, in that order; junction bases with no gene match: 7. This chain's CDR3 is CASSIPRGGGYNEQFF. DNA of the CDR3: TGTGCCAGTAGTATCCCTCGCGGGGGGGGATACAATGAGCAGTTCTTC. The variable domain in full, completed from reference TRBV19 and TRBJ2-1, reads DGGITQSPKYLFRKEGQNVTLSCEQNLNHDAMYWYRQDPGQGLRLIYYSQIVNDFQKGDIAEGYSVSREKKESFPLTVTSAQKNPTAFYLCASSIPRGGGYNEQFFGPGTRLTVL.

The CDR3 region has the DNA TGCAGCGTTGGACCAGGGGGCACTGAAGCTTTCTTT. It specifies CSVGPGGTEAFF. The chain carries TRBV29-1 and TRBJ1-1; 7 bases agree with TRBD1. Trimming removed 4 bases from V and 4 bases from J; junction bases left unmatched: 3. This CDR3 has 12 amino acids. The germline V gene has CDR1 SQVTM and CDR2 ANQGSEA.

The V and J genes are TRBV12-3 or TRBV12-4 and TRBJ2-3; tentative D call: TRBD2 (5 bases). The CDR3 consists of 13 residues. V lost 5 bases and J lost 5, with 11 bases in between. The CDR3 DNA is TGTGCCAGCAGTGGGCCGGGGAAAGATACGCAGTATTTT. It is translated as CASSGPGKDTQYF.

The chain has TRBV29-1 and TRBJ2-7; 11 nucleotides match TRBD1. J was trimmed by 5 bases and V by 3 bases; bases with no gene match: 3. The germline V gene encodes CDR1 SQVTM and CDR2 ANQGSEA. The CDR3 is 13 residues long. The CDR3, as DNA: TGCAGCGTTGACCTGGGACAGGGGGACGAGCAGTACTTC. Amino acid sequence: CSVDLGQGDEQYF.

This chain links TRBV19 with TRBJ2-1; 11 nucleotides agree with TRBD1. V lost 6 bases to trimming and J lost 3 bases; unmatched junction nucleotides: 4. This CDR3 is 15 amino acids long. Germline CDR1 reads LNHDA; CDR2 reads SQIVND (reference sequence). CDR3 DNA sequence: TGTGCCAGTAGCCTAGGGACAGGGGGCTACAATGAGCAGTTCTTC. Amino acids: CASSLGTGGYNEQFF.

This clone was seen a single time. The chain links TRBV24-1 to TRBJ2-7, with D maybe TRBD1 (6 bases). The germline CDR1 and CDR2 sequences are KGHDR and SFDVKD. The CDR3 runs to 14 residues. Trimming removed 6 bases from V and 4 bases from J, with 15 bases in between. CDR3 in amino acids: CATSKTGLPYEQYF. CDR3 bases: TGTGCCACCAGTAAGACAGGTCTCCCGTACGAGCAGTACTTC.

This rearrangement joins TRBV28 to TRBJ1-4; perhaps TRBD1 as D (6 bases). The CDR3 is 15 residues long. The V and J ends lost 4 bases and 4 bases respectively, with 13 bases between them. Germline assignment: CDR1 MDHEN and CDR2 SYDVKM. This CDR3 reads CASSSPQGLNEKLFF. The CDR3 DNA sequence: TGTGCCAGCAGTTCTCCACAGGGCCTTAATGAAAAACTGTTTTTT.

This clone was seen only a few times. The rearrangement links TRBV19 to TRBJ1-2; 7 bases agree with TRBD1. The CDR3 is 16 residues long. Losses at the gene ends were 2 bases for V and 2 bases for J; bases not matched to a gene: 8. The germline V gene encodes CDR1 LNHDA and CDR2 SQIVND (reference sequence). The CDR3 DNA reads as TGTGCCAGTAGTATATACGCCGGGACAGCAAACTATGGCTACACCTTC. Its protein is CASSIYAGTANYGYTF. Complete variable domain (other parts from reference TRBV19 and TRBJ1-2): DGGITQSPKYLFRKEGQNVTLSCEQNLNHDAMYWYRQDPGQGLRLIYYSQIVNDFQKGDIAEGYSVSREKKESFPLTVTSAQKNPTAFYLCASSIYAGTANYGYTFGSGTRLTVV.

The chain employs TRBV11-2 and TRBJ1-1; 8 bases align to TRBD1. Germline-derived CDR1 and CDR2 are SGHAT and FQNNGV. With V trimmed by 8 bases and J by 3 bases, 14 bases remained unmatched. This CDR3 has 16 residues. CDR3 nucleotides: TGTGCCAGCGGGTCAGGGCGGACAGGGTGGGACACTGAAGCTTTCTTT. This translates into CASGSGRTGWDTEAFF.

V is TRBV7-9 and J is TRBJ2-2, with D possibly being TRBD1 (6 bases). Trimming removed 6 bases from V and 6 bases from J, with 17 bases in between. CDR3 size: 15 residues. From germline, CDR1 is SEHNR and CDR2 FQNEAQ (reference sequence). The CDR3 is CASRQTQGLAGELFF. CDR3 nucleotide sequence: TGTGCCAGCAGGCAGACACAGGGTCTCGCCGGGGAGCTGTTTTTT.

The rearrangement joins TRBV27 to TRBJ1-1; TRBD1 matches at 12 bases. The V and J ends lost 5 bases and 5 bases, in that order; junction bases with no gene match: 18. The CDR3 loop spans 19 amino acids. Germline V CDR1 and CDR2: MNHEY, SMNVEV (reference sequence). The DNA for the CDR3 is TGTGCCAGCAGTCCGAAACATTATCCGGGACAGGGGGCGTCGACTGAAGCTTTCTTT. Its translation: CASSPKHYPGQGASTEAFF.

This chain connects TRBV6-5 to TRBJ1-2; 12 nucleotides agree with TRBD1. Losses at the gene ends were 11 bases for V and 8 bases for J; bases not matched to a gene: 9. Germline-derived CDR1 and CDR2 are MNHEY and SVGAGI. The CDR3 spans 13 residues. CDR3 residues: CASCRDRGHGYTF. In nucleotides, the CDR3 is TGTGCCTCCTGCCGGGACAGGGGGCACGGCTACACCTTC.

V gene TRBV2 combines with J gene TRBJ1-5; 7 bases match TRBD1. The CDR3 has 15 amino acids. Germline V gives CDR1 SNHLY, CDR2 FYNNEI. J gave up 9 bases and V 7 bases, and 15 bases lay outside the gene matches. CDR3: CASNLQLGSGGPQHF. The CDR3 DNA is TGTGCCAGCAACCTACAGCTCGGATCAGGGGGGCCCCAGCATTTT.

The chain recombines TRBV19 with TRBJ1-2; 7 bases line up with TRBD1. The CDR3 runs 17 residues. With V trimmed by 5 bases and J by 6 bases, 18 bases remained unmatched. The germline CDR1 and CDR2 sequences are LNHDA and SQIVND (reference sequence). CDR3 bases: TGTGCCAGTAGTTTACGGGACAGACCCTCCGCTGGGCATGGCTACACCTTC. Translation: CASSLRDRPSAGHGYTF.

This clone came up once. The CDR3 loop reads CASSFSGDTQYF. Written as DNA, the CDR3 is TGTGCCAGCAGTTTCTCCGGGGATACGCAGTATTTT. The chain has TRBV28 and TRBJ2-3; D remains unclear. Germline V CDR1 and CDR2: MDHEN, SYDVKM. This CDR3 is built from 12 residues. Trimming took off 3 bases at V and 6 bases at J, with 7 bases between the two ends.

The chain employs TRBV13 and TRBJ2-3; 8 nucleotides match TRBD1. This CDR3 is 13 amino acids long. Per germline, CDR1 PRHDT and CDR2 FYEKMQ (reference sequence). Unmatched junction bases numbered 6, after V lost 7 bases and J lost 6 bases. DNA for the CDR3: TGTGCCAGCAAGAGGACAGGGAGTGATACGCAGTATTTT. Its protein product is CASKRTGSDTQYF.

The chain links TRBV15 to TRBJ2-2, with 9 bases identical to TRBD1. The ends lost 8 bases at V and 1 base at J; junction bases unmatched: 8. Germline V lookup: CDR1 LNHNV, CDR2 YYDKDF (reference sequence). This CDR3 comprises 16 residues. In nucleotides, the CDR3 is TGTGCCACCTCTAGGGGGGACAGGGAGAACACCGGGGAGCTGTTTTTT. Encoded protein: CATSRGDRENTGELFF.

This clone has just one count. The chain joins TRBV12-3 or TRBV12-4 to TRBJ1-2; 10 nucleotides align to TRBD1. The CDR3 is made up of 13 amino acids. Trimming took 5 bases from V and 6 from J; bases not matched to a gene: 3. The CDR3, as DNA: TGTGCCAGCAGTCTGGGGACAGGGGATGGCTACACCTTC. Amino acids: CASSLGTGDGYTF.

This chain joins TRBV19 and TRBJ2-1, with TRBD2 identical over 7 bases. CDR3 size: 15 residues. Trimming at V came to 2 bases and at J to 7 bases, leaving 8 bases not matched to a gene. Germline V gives CDR1 LNHDA, CDR2 SQIVND (reference sequence). The CDR3 bases are TGTGCCAGTAGTATACTCCGCCCCGGGGGGAATGAGCAGTTCTTC. It yields the protein CASSILRPGGNEQFF.